A selection of T cell receptor beta chains follows, all from one sample in a study of blood T cell repertoires in COVID-19. The data were produced by immunoSEQ multiplex PCR, yet TCRdb's version contains in-frame clones alone and is incomplete. There are roughly 150,000 clones in the sample; around 81% occur only once, and more than 4% lies in the top ten. Sequencing was performed on peripheral blood. Source of these receptors: a woman in her fifties or sixties with acute or convalescent COVID-19. CDR3s include the opening cysteine and the closing phenylalanine or tryptophan. D genes are given only for firm matches.

D gene,J gene,V gene,CDR3 protein
TRBD1,TRBJ1-4,TRBV7-8,CASSLDGTGGAFNEKLFF
TRBD2,TRBJ2-1,TRBV28,CASSFNGGSSYNEQFF
NA,TRBJ2-7,TRBV27,CASSLSRGPYEQYF
NA,TRBJ2-7,TRBV13,CASSSVVGEQYF
TRBD2,TRBJ2-1,TRBV5-1,CASSLVGLAGNNEQFF
NA,TRBJ2-7,TRBV19,CASSMRTGSYEQYF
TRBD1,TRBJ1-5,TRBV6-4,CASSVGQENQPQHF
NA,TRBJ2-1,TRBV10-3,CATEQEGSYNEQFF
NA,TRBJ1-1,TRBV10-3,CAISESAEGTEAFF
TRBD1,TRBJ1-5,TRBV5-8,CASGQGSNQPQHF
NA,TRBJ1-1,TRBV11-3,CASSSRPGAEAFF
TRBD2,TRBJ2-1,TRBV27,CASSFGTSGDEQFF
NA,TRBJ1-1,TRBV18,CASSRDIDTEAFF
NA,TRBJ2-7,TRBV18,CASSPDSPVTGEQYF
NA,TRBJ1-1,TRBV2,CASSVPAGGTEAFF
NA,TRBJ1-1,TRBV27,CASRKGHTNTEAFF
TRBD1,TRBJ2-2,TRBV10-1,CASRPRQGAGELFF
TRBD1,TRBJ2-5,TRBV5-1,CASSYPGQGSETQYF
NA,TRBJ2-1,TRBV6-5,CASSYSTSANEQFF
TRBD1,TRBJ2-1,TRBV2,CASSPVRLDRGNNEQFF
TRBD1,TRBJ1-6,TRBV14,CASSQVGTGISPLHF
NA,TRBJ1-1,TRBV29-1,CSVEGLYPAFF
NA,TRBJ1-4,TRBV21-1,CASSNRVKEAIF
TRBD2,TRBJ2-3,TRBV6-2/TRBV6-3,CASSYAGVGTRSTDTQYF
NA,TRBJ1-6,TRBV5-4,CASSLAGSSYNSPLHF
TRBD1,TRBJ1-3,TRBV5-1,CASSLPGTAGNTIYF
NA,TRBJ1-1,TRBV27,CASRRGTDLGTEAFF
NA,TRBJ2-7,TRBV4-3,CASSQRQVSSYEQYF
NA,TRBJ1-1,TRBV5-4,CASSPDRSTEAFF
NA,TRBJ2-7,TRBV14,CASSQPGSHKFYEQYF
TRBD1,TRBJ2-2,TRBV5-1,CASSLQGAGELFF
NA,TRBJ2-1,TRBV30,CACQDTLTDNEQFF
NA,TRBJ1-2,TRBV4-2,CASSNERYGYTF
NA,TRBJ2-7,TRBV20-1,CSASRQIQVDEQYF
NA,TRBJ1-6,TRBV2,CARSPGVFSPLHF
NA,TRBJ1-5,TRBV3-1/TRBV3-2,CASSQAQDQPQHF
TRBD1,TRBJ1-5,TRBV30,CAWSGTGSSHGQPQHF
NA,TRBJ1-2,TRBV3-1/TRBV3-2,CASSHTRGGYTF
TRBD2,TRBJ2-3,TRBV4-2,CASSQSTTSGGVDTQYF
TRBD1,TRBJ1-1,TRBV18,CASSQGQGNMNTEAFF
NA,TRBJ2-7,TRBV2,CASGVARDYEQYF
TRBD1,TRBJ1-2,TRBV7-2,CASSLDGTGGPYGYTF
NA,TRBJ1-1,TRBV7-8,CASSFSGTPNSEAFF
TRBD2,TRBJ2-1,TRBV7-3,CASSRTSGPYNEQFF
TRBD1,TRBJ1-1,TRBV7-9,CASSLPTGIPTEAFF
NA,TRBJ1-1,TRBV18,CASSQGVDTEAFF
TRBD2,TRBJ2-3,TRBV9,CASDLGTSGGPDTQYF
NA,TRBJ1-1,TRBV18,CASSPQEFEEAFF
TRBD1,TRBJ1-2,TRBV9,CASSVGGDRGGYTF
TRBD2,TRBJ2-1,TRBV2,CASTLLAGGPVEQFF
NA,TRBJ1-2,TRBV5-8,CASSPRGRVYGYTF
TRBD1,TRBJ1-6,TRBV4-3,CASSHGDRNSPLHF
TRBD1,TRBJ2-7,TRBV11-1,CASSSPGQVYEQYF
NA,TRBJ2-1,TRBV19,CASSPRGGGSSYNEQFF